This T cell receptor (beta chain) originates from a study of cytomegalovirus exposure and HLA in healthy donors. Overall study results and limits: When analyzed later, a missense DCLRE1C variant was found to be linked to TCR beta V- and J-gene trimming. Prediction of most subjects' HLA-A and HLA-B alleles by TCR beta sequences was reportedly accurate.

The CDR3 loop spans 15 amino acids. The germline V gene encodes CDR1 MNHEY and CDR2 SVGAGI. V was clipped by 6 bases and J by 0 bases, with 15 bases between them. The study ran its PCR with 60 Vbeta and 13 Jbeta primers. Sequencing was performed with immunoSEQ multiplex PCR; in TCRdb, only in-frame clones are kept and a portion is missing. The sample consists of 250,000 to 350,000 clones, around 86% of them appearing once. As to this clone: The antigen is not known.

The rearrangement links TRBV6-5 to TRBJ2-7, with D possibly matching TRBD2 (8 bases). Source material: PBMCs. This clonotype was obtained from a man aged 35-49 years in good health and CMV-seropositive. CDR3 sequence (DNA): TGTGCCAGCAGCAGGACAGGACTAGCCTCCTACGAGCAGTACTTC. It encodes CASSRTGLASYEQYF.